This T cell receptor beta chain was recorded in a study of T-cell memory formation after mild COVID-19. On the study more broadly: Among the donors, TCR clusters were largely specific to each donor. General study findings and limits: The main location of contracting CD4+ clones was CM and EM, and that of contracting CD8+ clones was EMRA.

This clonotype showed up just a few times. Antigen: not known. TCRdb itself ran the 5' RACE reads through MiXCR, one entry per CDR3 protein. The sample includes more than 300,000 distinct CDR3 sequences, roughly an eighth seen only once; the top ten take around 20%. Germline values: CDR1 SEHNR, CDR2 FQNEAQ (reference sequence). V dropped 10 bases and J dropped 5 bases, with 17 bases sitting between them. The CDR3 is 13 residues long. The chain links TRBV7-9 to TRBJ2-5, with unresolved D. The source of this sequence is a man aged 18 to 29 who had mild COVID-19 (a few samples of this study predate the infection). Cell type and time point are not known. Sequencing was done on a sample of PBMCs or a T cell subset sorted from them (not recorded which). The CDR3 loop is CATSRAMLETQYF. The DNA for the CDR3 is TGTGCCACCTCCCGGGCCATGCTGGAGACCCAGTACTTC.